This is a list of T cell receptor beta chains from one sample in a study of OX40 agonist ivuxolimab in advanced cancers. Repertoires were generated with immunoSEQ multiplex PCR, while TCRdb's copy carries only in-frame clones and drops some. This sample has fewer than 70,000 clones; roughly 84% occur once, and the top ten carry roughly 6.1%. The sequences come from CD4+ or CD8+ T cells sorted from blood, collected in a trial of the OX40 agonist ivuxolimab. The receptors here all came from an adult with an advanced solid tumor such as melanoma, head and neck, liver or kidney cancer. The CDR3 runs from the conserved cysteine through the conserved F or W. The D gene is left open where the match is weak. Where a row states a size, it is once, few, many or the class of an expanded clone; other rows omit it.

j_call: TRBJ1-6
d_call: NA
v_call: TRBV6-5
clone_size: once
cdr3_aa: CASRLQGPDSPLHF
cdr3_nt: TGTGCCAGCAGGTTACAGGGCCCCGATTCACCCCTCCACTTT

j_call: TRBJ2-3
d_call: TRBD1
v_call: TRBV5-1
clone_size: NA
cdr3_aa: CASSLDRAKDRGITDTQYF
cdr3_nt: TGCGCCAGCAGCTTGGATCGGGCGAAGGACAGGGGGATAACAGATACGCAGTATTTT

j_call: TRBJ2-1
d_call: TRBD1
v_call: TRBV11-3
clone_size: NA
cdr3_aa: CASSITGTGTPNEQFF
cdr3_nt: TGTGCCAGCAGCATCACCGGGACAGGGACCCCCAATGAGCAGTTCTTC

j_call: TRBJ1-5
d_call: NA
v_call: TRBV2
clone_size: NA
cdr3_aa: CASKTGPNQPQHF
cdr3_nt: TGTGCCAGCAAAACAGGTCCTAATCAGCCCCAGCATTTT

j_call: TRBJ2-7
d_call: TRBD1
v_call: TRBV5-6
clone_size: once
cdr3_aa: CASSPGQNYKQYF
cdr3_nt: TGTGCCAGCAGCCCGGGACAGAACTACAAGCAGTACTTC

j_call: TRBJ2-7
d_call: TRBD1
v_call: TRBV7-2
clone_size: NA
cdr3_aa: CASSPDRGDYEQYF
cdr3_nt: TGTGCCAGCAGCCCCGACAGGGGAGACTACGAGCAGTACTTC

j_call: TRBJ2-3
d_call: NA
v_call: TRBV2
clone_size: NA
cdr3_aa: CATRTSTDTQYF
cdr3_nt: TGTGCCACCAGGACTAGCACAGATACGCAGTATTTT

j_call: TRBJ2-2
d_call: TRBD2
v_call: TRBV4-2
clone_size: NA
cdr3_aa: CASSPGLAGDTGELFF
cdr3_nt: TGTGCCAGCAGCCCCGGACTAGCGGGAGATACCGGGGAGCTGTTTTTT

j_call: TRBJ2-7
d_call: NA
v_call: TRBV25-1
clone_size: NA
cdr3_aa: CASRKGKGAYEQYF
cdr3_nt: TGTGCCAGTCGGAAGGGAAAGGGGGCCTACGAGCAGTACTTC

j_call: TRBJ2-5
d_call: NA
v_call: TRBV5-3
clone_size: NA
cdr3_aa: CARSLVYGLRTQYF
cdr3_nt: TGTGCCAGAAGCTTGGTGTACGGCCTAAGGACCCAGTACTTC

j_call: TRBJ2-2
d_call: NA
v_call: TRBV19
clone_size: few
cdr3_aa: CASSIYLLGELFF
cdr3_nt: TGTGCCAGTAGTATTTACCTCCTCGGGGAGCTGTTTTTT

j_call: TRBJ2-7
d_call: NA
v_call: TRBV7-2
clone_size: NA
cdr3_aa: CASSLAIRYEQYF
cdr3_nt: TGTGCCAGCAGCTTAGCGATTAGGTACGAGCAGTACTTC

j_call: TRBJ2-7
d_call: TRBD2
v_call: TRBV18
clone_size: NA
cdr3_aa: CASLESGSSYEQYF
cdr3_nt: TGTGCCAGTCTGGAGAGCGGGAGCTCCTACGAGCAGTACTTC

j_call: TRBJ1-1
d_call: NA
v_call: TRBV7-9
clone_size: NA
cdr3_aa: CASSPRLGDNTEAFF
cdr3_nt: TGTGCCAGCAGCCCCCGGTTGGGAGATAACACTGAAGCTTTCTTT

j_call: TRBJ1-6
d_call: NA
v_call: TRBV30
clone_size: NA
cdr3_aa: CAWRAPLGSSYNSPLHF
cdr3_nt: TGTGCCTGGAGGGCCCCTCTGGGCAGCTCCTATAATTCACCCCTCCACTTT

j_call: TRBJ2-1
d_call: NA
v_call: TRBV9
clone_size: NA
cdr3_aa: CASSATSGREQFF
cdr3_nt: TGTGCCAGCAGCGCCACTAGTGGACGCGAGCAGTTCTTC

j_call: TRBJ1-3
d_call: NA
v_call: TRBV11-1
clone_size: NA
cdr3_aa: CASSLTGSSGNTIYF
cdr3_nt: TGTGCCAGCAGCTTGACAGGCTCCTCTGGAAACACCATATATTTT

j_call: TRBJ2-7
d_call: NA
v_call: TRBV7-2
clone_size: NA
cdr3_aa: CASSLVWRPTYEQYF
cdr3_nt: TGTGCCAGCAGCTTAGTTTGGCGACCTACCTACGAGCAGTACTTC

j_call: TRBJ2-7
d_call: NA
v_call: TRBV7-2
clone_size: once
cdr3_aa: CASSLTATYEQYF
cdr3_nt: TGTGCCAGCAGCTTGACAGCCACCTACGAGCAGTACTTC

j_call: TRBJ1-3
d_call: NA
v_call: TRBV9
clone_size: NA
cdr3_aa: CASSVEFSTGNTIYF
cdr3_nt: TGTGCCAGCAGCGTAGAATTCAGTACGGGAAACACCATATATTTT

j_call: TRBJ2-5
d_call: TRBD1
v_call: TRBV10-3
clone_size: NA
cdr3_aa: CAISGRDSLETQYF
cdr3_nt: TGTGCCATCAGTGGCAGGGACAGTTTAGAGACCCAGTACTTC

j_call: TRBJ1-2
d_call: NA
v_call: TRBV5-8
clone_size: once
cdr3_aa: CASSLRQARDGYTF
cdr3_nt: TGTGCCAGCAGCTTGAGACAGGCTCGTGATGGCTACACCTTC

j_call: TRBJ1-6
d_call: NA
v_call: TRBV5-1
clone_size: NA
cdr3_aa: CASTISSSYNSPLHF
cdr3_nt: TGCGCCAGCACCATTTCGAGCTCCTATAATTCACCCCTCCACTTT

j_call: TRBJ1-2
d_call: NA
v_call: TRBV5-4
clone_size: NA
cdr3_aa: CASSPEGGSWNYGYTF
cdr3_nt: TGTGCCAGCAGCCCGGAGGGGGGGAGTTGGAACTATGGCTACACCTTC

j_call: TRBJ2-2
d_call: TRBD1
v_call: TRBV19
clone_size: NA
cdr3_aa: CASTYQGQGATGELFF
cdr3_nt: TGTGCCAGTACCTATCAAGGACAGGGAGCCACCGGGGAGCTGTTTTTT

j_call: TRBJ1-1
d_call: TRBD1
v_call: TRBV7-3
clone_size: NA
cdr3_aa: CASSLGGSTGANTEAFF
cdr3_nt: TGTGCCAGCAGCTTAGGGGGGTCCACAGGGGCGAACACTGAAGCTTTCTTT

j_call: TRBJ2-5
d_call: NA
v_call: TRBV7-9
clone_size: NA
cdr3_aa: CASSPYRGQETQYF
cdr3_nt: TGTGCCAGCAGCCCCTATCGGGGGCAAGAGACCCAGTACTTC

j_call: TRBJ2-5
d_call: NA
v_call: TRBV6-5
clone_size: NA
cdr3_aa: CASSYSGWGETQYF
cdr3_nt: TGTGCCAGCAGTTACTCGGGCTGGGGGGAGACCCAGTACTTC

j_call: TRBJ2-1
d_call: TRBD2
v_call: TRBV10-1
clone_size: NA
cdr3_aa: CASRGLAHEQFF
cdr3_nt: TGCGCCAGCAGAGGACTAGCTCATGAGCAGTTCTTC

j_call: TRBJ2-5
d_call: TRBD1
v_call: TRBV5-4
clone_size: NA
cdr3_aa: CASSQDRGAAETQYF
cdr3_nt: TGTGCCAGCAGCCAGGACAGGGGCGCTGCGGAGACCCAGTACTTC

j_call: TRBJ2-3
d_call: NA
v_call: TRBV11-3
clone_size: NA
cdr3_aa: CASSPLGGTDTQYF
cdr3_nt: TGTGCCAGCAGCCCGCTTGGTGGGACAGATACGCAGTATTTT

j_call: TRBJ1-2
d_call: NA
v_call: TRBV5-1
clone_size: NA
cdr3_aa: CASSDSLGPALTF
cdr3_nt: TGCGCCAGCTCCGATTCTCTTGGGCCGGCGCTAACCTTC

j_call: TRBJ2-7
d_call: TRBD1
v_call: TRBV27
clone_size: NA
cdr3_aa: CASSVDRVTYEQYF
cdr3_nt: TGTGCCAGCAGTGTCGACAGGGTTACCTACGAGCAGTACTTC

j_call: TRBJ1-4
d_call: NA
v_call: TRBV7-2
clone_size: NA
cdr3_aa: CASSFGANEKLFF
cdr3_nt: TGTGCCAGCAGCTTTGGGGCTAATGAAAAACTGTTTTTT

j_call: TRBJ1-5
d_call: NA
v_call: TRBV19
clone_size: NA
cdr3_aa: CASSYGGGNQPQHF
cdr3_nt: TGTGCCAGTAGTTACGGGGGAGGCAATCAGCCCCAGCATTTT

j_call: TRBJ2-2
d_call: NA
v_call: TRBV7-9
clone_size: NA
cdr3_aa: CASSLDGPLELFF
cdr3_nt: TGTGCCAGCAGCTTAGATGGGCCATTGGAGCTGTTTTTT

j_call: TRBJ2-1
d_call: NA
v_call: TRBV6-5
clone_size: once
cdr3_aa: CASSYERDRHEQFF
cdr3_nt: TGTGCCAGCAGTTACGAGAGGGATAGACATGAGCAGTTCTTC

j_call: TRBJ2-1
d_call: TRBD2
v_call: TRBV7-8
clone_size: NA
cdr3_aa: CASSFSGGSYNEQFF
cdr3_nt: TGTGCCAGCAGCTTTTCGGGGGGCTCCTACAATGAGCAGTTCTTC

j_call: TRBJ2-7
d_call: TRBD2
v_call: TRBV7-9
clone_size: NA
cdr3_aa: CASSPRASGMVEQYF
cdr3_nt: TGTGCCAGCAGCCCCCGGGCTAGCGGGATGGTCGAGCAGTACTTC

j_call: TRBJ1-1
d_call: NA
v_call: TRBV6-5
clone_size: NA
cdr3_aa: CASSYSGARLNTEAFF
cdr3_nt: TGTGCCAGCAGTTACAGTGGCGCCAGGTTGAACACTGAAGCTTTCTTT